This TCR beta chain was identified in a study of shared clonotypes between healthy human individuals. CDR3 length equals 15 residues. The ends were cut back, 3 bases at V and 2 bases at J, with 14 bases in the middle. Germline V lookup: CDR1 SGHVS, CDR2 FQNEAQ. Only Caucasian adults living in Nashville, Tennessee served as donors. TCRdb's table, derived via immunoSEQ multiplex PCR, lists solely in-frame clones and lacks some. This table has roughly 450,000 clones, 79% appearing once. The chain combines TRBV7-8 with TRBJ2-7; weak D call: TRBD1 (5 bases). The source of this sequence is a woman between 35 and 50 years old in good health. Some clones in this sample may be carry-over from other donors' samples. Input material: PBMCs. The CDR3 nucleotides are TGTGCCAGCAGCTTGGTCTCCGTAGGGGCCTACGAGCAGTACTTC. This codes for CASSLVSVGAYEQYF.